The clone carrying this T cell receptor (beta chain) was observed once. Study processing details: Nucleated cell counts were estimated from reference gene primer amplification. Measured with immunoSEQ multiplex PCR; TCRdb has only the in-frame clones, and not every one. The V and J calls and clone size are taken from that table; D and trimming were inferred from the DNA. Of around 60,000 clones in the sample, nearly 90% were seen once. These data originate in a study of blood T cell repertoires in COVID-19. As for the study in general: Samples of COVID-19 (acute and convalescent) were obtained from the United States, Italy and Spain.

The CDR3 loop spans 15 amino acids. Germline V CDR1 and CDR2: SGHNT, YYREEE (reference sequence). The V gene end was trimmed by 4 bases and the J gene end by 6 bases; junction bases not matched to a gene: 10. The TCR sequence derives from a man aged 45-60 years with active COVID-19. The sequencing sample was made of peripheral blood. The gene calls are TRBV5-4 and TRBJ1-2; 9 bases agree with TRBD1. The CDR3 reads CASSLTGGWENGYTF. The CDR3 nucleotides read TGTGCCAGCAGCCTCACAGGGGGCTGGGAAAATGGCTACACCTTC.